This record concerns one T cell receptor (beta chain) sequence. What it binds is not known. TCR beta VDJ combinations and CDR3 sequences were profiled from genomic DNA. TCRdb processed the reads anew with MiXCR; each CDR3 protein has one entry. This table has around 17,000 distinct CDR3 sequences, 37% appearing once. The data were taken from a study of CD8+CD57+ T cells in acquired aplastic anemia. Trimming removed 6 bases from V and 6 bases from J, with 18 bases in between. The CDR3 runs to 15 residues. Previously, flow cytometry had revealed CD8+CD57+ cell expansion in the patients chosen for sequencing. Findings and caveats of the study: In the patients, CD8+CD57+ cells came out less diverse than the total CD4+ and CD8+ pools.

The V and J genes are TRBV12-3 or TRBV12-4 and TRBJ2-1; D possibly corresponds to TRBD2 (5 bases). The sequenced material came from CD8+CD57+ T cells sorted from PBMCs. The subset is: bead-enriched CD8+CD57+ effector memory T cells from SAA patients. This sequence was found in a human donor with aplastic anemia. The chain's CDR3 is CASSLEGTPRNEQFF. CDR3 bases: TGTGCCAGCAGCCTAGAGGGTACCCCGCGCAATGAGCAGTTCTTC.